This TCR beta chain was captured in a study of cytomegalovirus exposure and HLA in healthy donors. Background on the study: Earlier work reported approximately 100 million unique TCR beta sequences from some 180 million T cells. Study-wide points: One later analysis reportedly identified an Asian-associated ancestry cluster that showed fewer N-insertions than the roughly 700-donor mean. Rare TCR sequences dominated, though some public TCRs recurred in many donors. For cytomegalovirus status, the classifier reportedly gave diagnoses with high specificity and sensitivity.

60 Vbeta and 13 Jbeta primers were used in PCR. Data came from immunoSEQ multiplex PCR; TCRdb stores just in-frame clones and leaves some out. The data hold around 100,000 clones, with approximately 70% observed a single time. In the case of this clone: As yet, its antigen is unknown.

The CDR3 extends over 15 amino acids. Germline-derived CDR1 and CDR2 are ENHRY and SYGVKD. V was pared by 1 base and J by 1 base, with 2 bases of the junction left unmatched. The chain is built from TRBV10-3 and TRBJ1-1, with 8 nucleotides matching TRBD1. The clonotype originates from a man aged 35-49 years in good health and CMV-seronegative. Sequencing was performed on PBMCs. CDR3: CAISEFQGANTEAFF. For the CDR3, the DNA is TGTGCCATCAGTGAGTTTCAGGGGGCGAACACTGAAGCTTTCTTT.